This TCR beta chain derives from a study of blood T cell repertoires in COVID-19. Overall study context: There were acute and convalescent COVID-19 samples, and they came from the United States, Italy and Spain. The cDNA or gDNA used as material had been derived from T cells, B-cell-depleted T cells, or PBMCs.

Original processing methods: Quantification of nucleated cells was approximated via reference gene primer amplification. Clones were read by immunoSEQ multiplex PCR, and TCRdb kept only the in-frame ones, dropping some. The V and J calls and clone size come from that table; D and trimming were worked out from the DNA. The data show 35,000 to 50,000 clones, with just under 70% seen just once and approximately 6.2% held by the top ten. From germline, CDR1 is ENHRY and CDR2 SYGVKD. The CDR3 is made up of 13 amino acids. V was clipped by 10 bases and J by 5 bases; unmatched bases: 7. The sequenced material came from peripheral blood. The chain employs TRBV10-3 and TRBJ2-3, with 9 bases matching TRBD1. The sequence was obtained from a man at least 80 years old with acute or convalescent COVID-19. DNA for the CDR3: TGTGCCACGGGTCCGGACAGGGGAGATACGCAGTATTTT. Its translation is CATGPDRGDTQYF.